This TCR beta chain was recovered during a study of blood T cells in healthy people across ages. Using a J-beta primer mix together with a sample-barcoded 5' primer, a second PCR was run for roughly 6 to 11 cycles. One entry per CDR3 protein, called by TCRdb with MiXCR from the 5' RACE reads. This table holds over 1,500,000 distinct CDR3 sequences, around 42% found once. Germline V gene lookup returns CDR1 SGDLS and CDR2 YYNGEE. The CDR3 extends over 19 amino acids. V shed 4 bases and J 5 bases; nucleotides not matched to a gene: 20. The source of this sequence is a human donor in good health. The specimen sequenced was blood. The chain employs TRBV9 and TRBJ2-5; 10 bases are shared with TRBD1. CDR3 amino acids: CASSSRPRVTGGEEETQYF. The CDR3 bases are TGTGCCAGCAGCTCCCGACCGAGAGTGACAGGGGGCGAAGAGGAGACCCAGTACTTC.